This entry features one T cell receptor (beta chain) sequence. Its antigen is unknown. The sample holds no much larger clone one base away, and base qualities are not on file. The immunoSEQ Assay, a bias-controlled multiplex PCR, was used to amplify TCRbeta CDR3 regions from genomic DNA. On the authors' methods: Nucleated cell counts per sample were estimated from amplification of reference gene primers within the assay. Sequence reads were collapsed and filtered to measure the absolute abundance of every unique TCRbeta CDR3 rearrangement. For each sample, productive Simpson clonality was calculated as the square root of Simpson's diversity index across productive rearrangements. Imported from immuneACCESS, the table was reduced by TCRdb to in-frame sequences with V and J called. These copies leave out some clones; in studies compared against another copy, an unresolved V gene accounts for under half, and the cause of the remainder is not known. Clonal size and the V and J genes are those of that table, whereas D and trimming came from the DNA. The sample yields 310,000 or so clones; roughly 87% were counted once. The leading ten clones occupy 8% to 9.5% of the sample.

This sample is part of a study of blood T cell repertoires in COVID-19 (TCRdb year 2020). With respect to the entire study: Samples from collaborators originated in the United States, Italy and Spain and spanned both the acute and convalescent phases of COVID-19. The material from the prospective study consisted of cDNA or gDNA derived from T cells, B-cell-depleted T cells, or PBMCs. The dataset comprised deeply sampled blood TCRbeta repertoires from subjects exposed to, actively infected with, or recovered from COVID-19. The repertoires were released in a freely available public database intended as a resource for research on the immune response to SARS-CoV-2. Samples were obtained from the ongoing ImmuneRACE study (first 160 participants) and from about 1,300 subjects provided by 6 global collaborators. The sample metadata nearly always contained a de-identified subject ID, COVID-19 status, age in years and sex. Where HLA class I and class II types were available, the types were taken from metadata supplied by the sample provider, not from assay-based typing. Overall study outcomes, separate from this receptor: How much clinical and demographic metadata was included differed by source and by participant, and the metadata was provided uncurated.

In the prospective study, participants were about 18 to 100 years old, resided in approximately 22 geographic areas of the United States, and were enrolled through a virtual design. To assign participants to cohorts, the prospective study relied on clinical history that participants themselves reported in a screening survey and a study questionnaire. Recovered participants in ImmuneRACE Cohort 3 were defined as having two consecutive negative NP/OP PCR tests, clearance from a healthcare professional, or resolution of symptoms. In the prospective study, mobile phlebotomists collected whole blood, serum and a nasopharyngeal or oropharyngeal swab from each participant. Over a roughly 2-month period, participants in the prospective study had the option of providing additional blood draws and questionnaires. Prospective study blood samples were shipped either frozen or at room temperature before DNA extraction.

From V the trimming removes 3 bases and from J it removes 4 bases, while the gene matches leave 11 bases of the junction unaccounted for. The CDR3 covers 17 residues, taking in both the cysteine and the phenylalanine. Only the CDR3 part of the read is kept: 51 bases, read in frame from the first base. CDR1 and CDR2 were assigned from the germline V gene (reference sequence) as SEHNR and FQNEAQ. The sequence is built from TRBV7-9 and TRBJ2-2; TRBD2 aligns with 7 central bases. Specimen: PBMCs or T cells enriched from blood (not recorded which). This TCR was sampled from a woman under 30 who had recovered from COVID-19. The CDR3 has the sequence CASSLSTLASGTGELFF. Read as DNA, the sequence is TGTGCCAGCAGCTTGTCTACCTTGGCTAGCGGCACCGGGGAGCTGTTTTTT.